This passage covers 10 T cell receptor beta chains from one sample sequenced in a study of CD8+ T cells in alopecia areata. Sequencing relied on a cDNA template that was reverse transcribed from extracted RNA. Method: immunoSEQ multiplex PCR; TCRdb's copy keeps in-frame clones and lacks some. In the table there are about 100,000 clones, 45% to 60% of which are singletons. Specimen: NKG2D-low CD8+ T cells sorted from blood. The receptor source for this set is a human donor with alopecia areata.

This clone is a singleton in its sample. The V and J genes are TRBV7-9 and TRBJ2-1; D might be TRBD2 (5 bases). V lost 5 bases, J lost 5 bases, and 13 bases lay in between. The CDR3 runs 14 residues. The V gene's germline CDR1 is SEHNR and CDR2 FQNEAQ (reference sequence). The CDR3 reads CASSPEGWDNEQFF. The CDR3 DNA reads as TGTGCCAGCAGCCCCGAGGGTTGGGACAATGAGCAGTTCTTC.

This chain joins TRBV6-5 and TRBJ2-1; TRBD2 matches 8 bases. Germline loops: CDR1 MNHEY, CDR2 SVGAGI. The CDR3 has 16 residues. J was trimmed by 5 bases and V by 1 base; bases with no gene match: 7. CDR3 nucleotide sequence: TGTGCCAGCAGTTACTACCAAAGCGGGAGTAACAATGAGCAGTTCTTC. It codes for CASSYYQSGSNNEQFF.

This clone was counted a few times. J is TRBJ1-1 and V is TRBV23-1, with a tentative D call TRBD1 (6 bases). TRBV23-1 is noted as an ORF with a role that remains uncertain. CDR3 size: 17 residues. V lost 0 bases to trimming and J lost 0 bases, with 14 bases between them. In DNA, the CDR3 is TGCGCCAGCAGTCAATCCCCCGGGACAAGCATGAACACTGAAGCTTTCTTT. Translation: CASSQSPGTSMNTEAFF.

The chain's CDR3 is CASSEGRTSEYQETQYF. The CDR3 DNA reads TGTGCCAGCAGTGAAGGTAGGACTAGCGAGTACCAAGAGACCCAGTACTTC. This chain joins TRBV6-1 and TRBJ2-5, with TRBD2 matching over 9 bases. The germline V gene encodes CDR1 MNHNS and CDR2 SASEGT. V was pared by 1 base and J by 0 bases, with 6 bases of the junction left unmatched. The CDR3 covers 17 residues.

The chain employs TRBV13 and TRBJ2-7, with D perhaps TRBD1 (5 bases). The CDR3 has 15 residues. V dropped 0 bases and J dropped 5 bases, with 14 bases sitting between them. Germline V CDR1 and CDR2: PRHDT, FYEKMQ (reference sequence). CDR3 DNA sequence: TGTGCCAGCAGCTTAGGGACAGAATTGTGGGACGAGCAGTACTTC. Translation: CASSLGTELWDEQYF. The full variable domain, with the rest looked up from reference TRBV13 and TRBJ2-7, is AAGVIQSPRHLIKEKRETATLKCYPIPRHDTVYWYQQGPGQDPQFLISFYEKMQSDKGSIPDRFSAQQFSDYHSELNMSSLELGDSALYFCASSLGTELWDEQYFGPGTRLTVT.

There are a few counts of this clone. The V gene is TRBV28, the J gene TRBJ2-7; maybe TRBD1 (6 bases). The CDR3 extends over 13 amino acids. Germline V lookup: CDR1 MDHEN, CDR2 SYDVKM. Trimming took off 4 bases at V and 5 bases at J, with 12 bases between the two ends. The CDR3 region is CASSSGQHHEQYF. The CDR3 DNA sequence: TGTGCCAGCAGTTCCGGACAGCATCACGAGCAGTACTTC.

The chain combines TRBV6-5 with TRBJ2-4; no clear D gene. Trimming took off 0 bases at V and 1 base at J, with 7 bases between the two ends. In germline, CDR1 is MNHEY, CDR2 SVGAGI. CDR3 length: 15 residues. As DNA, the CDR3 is TGTGCCAGCAGTTACTCCGGATTTGCCAAAAACATTCAGTACTTC. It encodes CASSYSGFAKNIQYF.

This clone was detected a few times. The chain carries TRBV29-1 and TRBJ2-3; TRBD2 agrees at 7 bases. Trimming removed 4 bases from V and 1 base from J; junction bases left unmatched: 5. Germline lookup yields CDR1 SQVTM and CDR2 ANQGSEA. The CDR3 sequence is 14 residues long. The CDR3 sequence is CSVVGGIGTDTQYF. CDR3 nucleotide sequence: TGCAGCGTTGTGGGAGGGATAGGCACAGATACGCAGTATTTT.

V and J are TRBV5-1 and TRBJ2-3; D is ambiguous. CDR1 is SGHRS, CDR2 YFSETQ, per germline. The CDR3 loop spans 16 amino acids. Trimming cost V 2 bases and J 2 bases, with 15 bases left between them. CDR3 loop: CASSFAARPATDTQYF. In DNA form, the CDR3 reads TGCGCCAGCAGCTTCGCCGCCAGGCCAGCCACAGATACGCAGTATTTT.

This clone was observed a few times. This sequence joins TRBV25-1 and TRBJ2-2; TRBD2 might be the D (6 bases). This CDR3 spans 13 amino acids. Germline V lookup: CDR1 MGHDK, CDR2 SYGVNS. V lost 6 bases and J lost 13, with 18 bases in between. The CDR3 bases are TGTGCCAGCAGCGTCGGGACTGCGCGTGGGCTGTTTTTT. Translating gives CASSVGTARGLFF.